This TCR beta chain was found in a study of control samples from healthy donors and cancer patients. V gave up 0 bases and J gave up 8 bases; unmatched junction bases: 7. The CDR3 spans 15 residues. From germline, CDR1 is MNHEY and CDR2 SMNVEV (reference sequence). Produced via immunoSEQ multiplex PCR; TCRdb's table is partial and in-frame only. The profile shows some 89,000 clones, about 89% of them singletons. This chain connects TRBV27 to TRBJ2-1, with 7 positions matching TRBD1. The TCR originated in a man under 40 in good health. Specimen: blood. CDR3 amino acids: CASSLSQGDMDEQFF. The CDR3 coding sequence is TGTGCCAGCAGTTTATCCCAGGGGGATATGGATGAGCAGTTCTTC.